This T cell receptor beta chain was recovered during a study of blood T cell repertoires in COVID-19. Whole-study context: Donors in the United States, Italy and Spain gave samples during acute or convalescent COVID-19. Nucleic acid was either cDNA or gDNA, and it came from T cells, B-cell-depleted T cells, or PBMCs.

V shed 0 bases and J 5 bases; nucleotides not matched to a gene: 11. This CDR3 is built from 16 residues. Germline-derived CDR1 and CDR2 are GTSNPN and SVGIG (reference sequence). This clone was counted a single time. As originally analysed: For nucleated cells, counts were estimated from reference gene primer amplification. Generated by immunoSEQ multiplex PCR, the TCRdb table keeps only in-frame clones and is missing some. The V and J calls and clone size were taken over from that table, and D and trimming were inferred from the DNA. The sample lists roughly 230,000 clones, approximately 80% seen once, with approximately 7% in the top ten.

This clonotype originated in a woman in her 50s with acute or convalescent COVID-19. Sequenced input: peripheral blood. V is TRBV30 and J is TRBJ2-5; 8 positions agree with TRBD2. CDR3 DNA: TGTGCCTGGAGTGTACATGCGGGAGGACGTGGGGAGACCCAGTACTTC. Translating it yields CAWSVHAGGRGETQYF. The variable domain in full, with the rest retrieved from reference TRBV30 and TRBJ2-5, is SQTIHQWPATLVQPVGSPLSLECTVEGTSNPNLYWYRQAAGRGLQLLFYSVGIGQISSEVPQNLSASRPQDRQFILSSKKLLLSDSGFYLCAWSVHAGGRGETQYFGPGTRLLVL.